This passage covers 11 T cell receptor beta chains from one sample sequenced in a study of blood T cell repertoires in COVID-19. Only in-frame clones appear in the TCRdb table, and some are missing; sequencing was by immunoSEQ multiplex PCR. Found here are 150,000 or so clones, about 80% of them singletons; the top ten hold approximately 2.9%. Material: peripheral blood. These receptors were taken from a woman older than 75 with acute or convalescent COVID-19.

The chain links TRBV11-2 to TRBJ2-7; the match to TRBD1 covers 8 bases. V dropped 5 bases and J dropped 2; count of bases not matched to a gene: 8. Germline V gives CDR1 SGHAT, CDR2 FQNNGV. The CDR3 extends over 15 amino acids. The CDR3, as DNA: TGTGCCAGCAGCGCCATATCAGGGGGCCCCTACGAGCAGTACTTC. Translation gives CASSAISGGPYEQYF.

V and J are TRBV5-1 and TRBJ1-1, with 10 bases fitting TRBD1. Unmatched junction bases numbered 6, after V lost 7 bases and J lost 3 bases. In germline, CDR1 is SGHRS, CDR2 YFSETQ. This CDR3 spans 14 amino acids. The CDR3 sequence is CASRDRGRDTEAFF. The CDR3 region has the DNA TGCGCCAGCCGGGACAGGGGTAGGGACACTGAAGCTTTCTTT.

The J gene is TRBJ1-4, the V gene TRBV19; 8 bases match TRBD1. Trimming took 2 bases from V and 8 from J; bases not matched to a gene: 7. The CDR3 totals 15 residues. CDR1 and CDR2 from the germline V gene are LNHDA and SQIVND (reference sequence). CDR3 nucleotides: TGTGCCAGTAGTATACGGGCCAGGGGGCGAGAAAAACTGTTTTTT. Translating gives CASSIRARGREKLFF.

The gene calls are TRBV7-8 and TRBJ1-2; D not resolved. CDR1 is SGHVS and CDR2 is FQNEAQ in the germline V gene. Deletions cut 5 bases from V and 4 bases from J, with 11 bases between. The CDR3 extends over 13 amino acids. CDR3 amino acids: CASSDPGSYGYTF. The CDR3, as DNA: TGTGCCAGCAGCGACCCGGGGAGCTATGGCTACACCTTC.

The V and J genes are TRBV2 and TRBJ1-2; D uncertain. CDR1 is SNHLY and CDR2 is FYNNEI in the germline V gene. The CDR3 length is 15 residues. With 2 bases removed from V and 0 bases from J, the gap between germline ends came to 10 bases. The CDR3 loop is CASSEMRGANYGYTF. The CDR3 DNA sequence: TGTGCCAGCAGTGAAATGCGGGGTGCTAACTATGGCTACACCTTC.

This chain uses TRBV3-1 (or the pseudogene TRBV3-2) with TRBJ2-7, with D maybe TRBD2 (5 bases). There are 13 residues in the CDR3. V was pared by 0 bases and J by 12 bases, with 15 bases between. Germline-derived CDR1 and CDR2 are LGHDT and YNNKEL (reference sequence). CDR3 nucleotide sequence: TGTGCCAGCAGCCAAGATCGGGGTTCCGGTCCGTACTTC. It is translated as CASSQDRGSGPYF.

V and J are TRBV30 and TRBJ1-1, with D tentatively TRBD1 (5 bases). CDR3 length: 13 residues. V gave up 3 bases and J gave up 0 bases, with 8 bases separating them. CDR1 and CDR2 (germline): GTSNPN, SVGIG (reference sequence). The CDR3 coding sequence is TGTGCCTGGAGAAGGACACTGAACACTGAAGCTTTCTTT. Encoded protein: CAWRRTLNTEAFF.

The V and J genes are TRBV2 and TRBJ1-6; possibly TRBD1 for D (6 bases). Germline lookup yields CDR1 SNHLY and CDR2 FYNNEI. V was cut by 3 bases and J by 2 bases, with 11 bases left in between. This CDR3 spans 16 amino acids. Here the CDR3 DNA reads TGTGCCAGCAGTGAGGGCGGGGGCGCCTATAATTCACCCCTCCACTTT. Its protein is CASSEGGGAYNSPLHF.

The CDR3 bases are TGCGCCAGCAGCGCGCGTACAGGGTCGAATGAAAAACTGTTTTTT. Protein sequence: CASSARTGSNEKLFF. The chain carries TRBV5-1 and TRBJ1-4, with D maybe TRBD1 (6 bases). CDR1 and CDR2 (germline): SGHRS, YFSETQ. This CDR3 spans 15 amino acids. Deletions cut 4 bases from V and 5 bases from J, with 15 bases between.

The V and J genes are TRBV15 and TRBJ2-2; possible D gene TRBD2, 6 bases. The CDR3 covers 13 residues. Germline assignment: CDR1 LNHNV and CDR2 YYDKDF (reference sequence). V was cut by 6 bases and J by 7 bases, with 12 bases left in between. This chain's CDR3 is CATREGYLGELFF. CDR3 sequence (DNA): TGTGCCACCAGGGAGGGATACCTCGGGGAGCTGTTTTTT.

Concerning this clone itself: The same CDR3 also results from other DNA sequences found in this sample. The rearrangement links TRBV18 to TRBJ2-5; possible D gene TRBD1, 6 bases. V was trimmed by 2 bases and J by 5 bases, leaving 9 bases between them. CDR3 size: 13 residues. The germline gives CDR1 KGHSH, CDR2 LQKENI. CDR3 coding DNA: TGTGCCAGCTCACCAGGGGGCGGTGAGACCCAGTACTTC. Translating it yields CASSPGGGETQYF.